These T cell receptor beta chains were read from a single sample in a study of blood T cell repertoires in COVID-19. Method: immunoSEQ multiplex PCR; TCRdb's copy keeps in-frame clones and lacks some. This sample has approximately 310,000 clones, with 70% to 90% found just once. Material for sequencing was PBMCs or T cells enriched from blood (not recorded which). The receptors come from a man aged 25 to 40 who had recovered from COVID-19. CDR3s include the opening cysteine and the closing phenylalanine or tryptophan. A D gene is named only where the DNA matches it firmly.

cdr3_aa: CAISESGGNGANVLTF
cdr3_nt: TGTGCCATCAGTGAGTCGGGGGGGAACGGGGCCAACGTCCTGACTTTC
d_call: TRBD2
v_call: TRBV10-3
j_call: TRBJ2-6

cdr3_aa: CATQVNEKLFF
cdr3_nt: TGTGCCACCCAGGTTAATGAAAAACTGTTTTTT
d_call: .
v_call: TRBV6-5
j_call: TRBJ1-4

cdr3_aa: CASRDSGTDTQYF
cdr3_nt: TGTGCCAGCCGGGACAGCGGCACAGATACGCAGTATTTT
d_call: TRBD1
v_call: TRBV6-4
j_call: TRBJ2-3

cdr3_aa: CASSEVRGIGQPQHF
cdr3_nt: TGTGCCAGCAGTGAAGTTCGGGGGATCGGTCAGCCCCAGCATTTT
d_call: .
v_call: TRBV6-1
j_call: TRBJ1-5

cdr3_aa: CASSTMTGGAPYEQYF
cdr3_nt: TGCGCCAGCAGCACTATGACAGGGGGCGCCCCCTACGAGCAGTACTTC
d_call: TRBD1
v_call: TRBV5-1
j_call: TRBJ2-7

cdr3_aa: CASSQGAGGYEQYF
cdr3_nt: TGTGCCAGCAGCCAAGGGGCGGGTGGCTACGAGCAGTACTTC
d_call: .
v_call: TRBV3-1/TRBV3-2
j_call: TRBJ2-7

cdr3_aa: CASVGANYGYTF
cdr3_nt: TGTGCTAGTGTTGGAGCTAACTATGGCTACACCTTC
d_call: .
v_call: TRBV12-5
j_call: TRBJ1-2

cdr3_aa: CASSLIAGASTDTQYF
cdr3_nt: TGTGCCAGCAGCTTAATAGCGGGGGCCTCCACAGATACGCAGTATTTT
d_call: TRBD2
v_call: TRBV7-2
j_call: TRBJ2-3

cdr3_aa: CATRTGGTEAFF
cdr3_nt: TGTGCCACGAGGACAGGGGGCACTGAAGCTTTCTTT
d_call: TRBD1
v_call: TRBV19
j_call: TRBJ1-1

cdr3_aa: CASSIGQGMNSPLHF
cdr3_nt: TGCGCCAGCAGCATAGGACAGGGGATGAATTCACCCCTCCACTTT
d_call: TRBD1
v_call: TRBV5-1
j_call: TRBJ1-6

cdr3_aa: CASSGRTAPVEAFF
cdr3_nt: TGTGCCAGCAGTGGCCGGACAGCTCCCGTGGAAGCTTTCTTT
d_call: .
v_call: TRBV2
j_call: TRBJ1-1

cdr3_aa: CASSAGQNTEAFF
cdr3_nt: TGTGCCAGCTCAGCGGGGCAGAACACTGAAGCTTTCTTT
d_call: .
v_call: TRBV18
j_call: TRBJ1-1

cdr3_aa: CASSPRSSQGMNTEAFF
cdr3_nt: TGCGCCAGCAGCCCCCGGTCGTCGCAGGGGATGAACACTGAAGCTTTCTTT
d_call: .
v_call: TRBV5-1
j_call: TRBJ1-1